These T cell receptor beta chains were read from a single sample in a study of blood T cells in healthy people across ages. TCRdb re-called the 5' RACE reads with MiXCR, one entry per CDR3 protein. The sample carries roughly 730,000 distinct CDR3 sequences, approximately 53% recorded once. The source material was blood. Every receptor here comes from a man in his forties in good health. Each CDR3 is given with its conserved first and last residue. The D gene is left open where the match is weak. A clone size is listed for some rows: how often the clone was seen (once, few, many), or a class if it is expanded.

d_gene	v_gene	j_gene	abundance	len	CDR3nt	CDR3aa
NA	TRBV7-2	TRBJ2-7	NA	13	TGTGCCAGCTTAGTTAGCACCTCCTGGGAGCAGTACTTC	CASLVSTSWEQYF
TRBD2	TRBV20-1	TRBJ2-7	NA	15	TGCAGTGCTAGAGATCGGACGGGAGGCAAGGACGAGCAGTACTTC	CSARDRTGGKDEQYF
NA	TRBV18	TRBJ2-1	NA	16	TGTGCCAGCTCACTTTCCCTCGGAAGGGCCTACAATGAGCAGTTCTTC	CASSLSLGRAYNEQFF
TRBD1	TRBV6-2/TRBV6-3	TRBJ1-6	NA	18	TGTGCCAGCATGATAGGACAGGGCGGGCCCGCCCGGCATTCACCCCTCCACTTT	CASMIGQGGPARHSPLHF
TRBD2	TRBV4-1	TRBJ2-4	few	16	TGCGCCAGCAGAAACGTAGCGGGGTCGTCGGGAAACATTCAGTACTTC	CASRNVAGSSGNIQYF
TRBD1	TRBV5-1	TRBJ2-7	many	16	TGCGCCAGCAGCTCCTCTGCCGGACAGGGAGGTGGCGAGCAGTACTTC	CASSSSAGQGGGEQYF
NA	TRBV13	TRBJ2-1	NA	16	TGTGCCAGCAGCTTCCATGGCGAGCCAGGGTACAATGAGCAGTTCTTC	CASSFHGEPGYNEQFF
TRBD2	TRBV9	TRBJ2-3	NA	15	TGTGCCAGCAGCGTAGGGGCTAGCGGCACAAATACGCAGTATTTT	CASSVGASGTNTQYF
NA	TRBV6-5	TRBJ1-2	NA	13	TGTGCCAGCAGTGCCCAGGTGAACTATGGCTACACCTTC	CASSAQVNYGYTF
TRBD2	TRBV5-1	TRBJ2-1	NA	14	TGCGCCAGCAGCCAAGACGGACTAGCGGGAGAGCAGTTCTTC	CASSQDGLAGEQFF
NA	TRBV29-1	TRBJ1-2	NA	10	TGCAGCGTTGACAGGGGAGGCTACACCTTC	CSVDRGGYTF
NA	TRBV9	TRBJ2-7	NA	15	TGTGCCAGCAGCGTAGCGGGCCAGGCGATCTACGAGCAGTACTTC	CASSVAGQAIYEQYF
TRBD2	TRBV7-3	TRBJ2-3	NA	16	TGTGCCAGCAGCTTAATAACGGGGGGGGGTAGAGATACGCAGTATTTT	CASSLITGGGRDTQYF
NA	TRBV6-5	TRBJ2-3	NA	11	TGTGCCAGCAGAGATATCAGTAAGCAGTATTTT	CASRDISKQYF
TRBD2	TRBV28	TRBJ2-3	many	16	TGTGCCAGCACCGTATTGGGAGGGGAAAGCACAGATACGCAGTATTTT	CASTVLGGESTDTQYF
NA	TRBV7-9	TRBJ2-1	few	13	TGTGCCAGCAGCACAACCGGGGCTGCCGAGCAGTTCTTC	CASSTTGAAEQFF
NA	TRBV12-3/TRBV12-4	TRBJ1-4	NA	15	TGTGCCAGCAGGACCCAGGTGGCAACTAATGAAAAACTGTTTTTT	CASRTQVATNEKLFF
NA	TRBV20-1	TRBJ2-7	NA	13	TGCAGTGCTCTGAAGACTAGCTCCTACGAGCAGTACTTC	CSALKTSSYEQYF
TRBD2	TRBV7-9	TRBJ2-7	once	20	TGTGCCAGCAGCTTAGTCGGCGGGAGGTCATTTCTGTCTAGCTCCTACGAGCAGTACTTC	CASSLVGGRSFLSSSYEQYF
NA	TRBV3-1	TRBJ1-2	NA	13	TGTGCCAGCAGCCAGGAAGACAGCAGTGGCTACACCTTC	CASSQEDSSGYTF
NA	TRBV5-1	TRBJ2-3	NA	13	TGCGCCAGCAGCTTGTCTGAAACAGATACGCAGTATTTT	CASSLSETDTQYF
NA	TRBV18	TRBJ1-2	NA	18	TGTGCCAGCTCACCACTCGTCGTCCAGCCAGAAGCTAACTATGGCTACACCTTC	CASSPLVVQPEANYGYTF
NA	TRBV29-1	TRBJ2-3	few	12	TGCAGCGTTGAATGGTCGGGGGATACGCAGTATTTT	CSVEWSGDTQYF